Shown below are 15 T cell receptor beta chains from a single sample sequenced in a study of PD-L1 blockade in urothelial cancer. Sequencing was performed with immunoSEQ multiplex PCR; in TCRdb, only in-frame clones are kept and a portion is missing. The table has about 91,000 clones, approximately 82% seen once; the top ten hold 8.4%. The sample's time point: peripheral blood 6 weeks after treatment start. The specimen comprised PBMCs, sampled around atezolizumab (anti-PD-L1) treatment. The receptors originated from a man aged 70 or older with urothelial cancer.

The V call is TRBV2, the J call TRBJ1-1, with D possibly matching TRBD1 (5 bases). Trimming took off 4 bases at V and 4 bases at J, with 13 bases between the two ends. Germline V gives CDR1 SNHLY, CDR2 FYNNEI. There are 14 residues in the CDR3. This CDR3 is CASSVRRGGTEAFF. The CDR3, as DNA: TGTGCCAGCAGTGTCCGGAGGGGTGGCACTGAAGCTTTCTTT.

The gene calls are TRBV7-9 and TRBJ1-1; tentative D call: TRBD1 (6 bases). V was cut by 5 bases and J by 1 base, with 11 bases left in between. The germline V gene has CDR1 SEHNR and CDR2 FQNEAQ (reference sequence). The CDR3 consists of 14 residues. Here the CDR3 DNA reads TGTGCCAGCAGCGACCGGGACAAGAACACTGAAGCTTTCTTT. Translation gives CASSDRDKNTEAFF. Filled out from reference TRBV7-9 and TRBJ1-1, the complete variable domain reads DTGVSQNPRHKITKRGQNVTFRCDPISEHNRLYWYRQTLGQGPEFLTYFQNEAQLEKSRLLSDRFSAERPKGSFSTLEIQRTEQGDSAMYLCASSDRDKNTEAFFGQGTRLTVV.

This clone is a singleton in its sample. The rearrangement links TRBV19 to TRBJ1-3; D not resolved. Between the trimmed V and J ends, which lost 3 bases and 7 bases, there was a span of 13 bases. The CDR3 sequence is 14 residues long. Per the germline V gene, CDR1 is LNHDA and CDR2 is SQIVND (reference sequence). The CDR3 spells CASSIRPGGNTIYF. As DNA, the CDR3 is TGTGCCAGTAGTATCCGCCCAGGTGGGAACACCATATATTTT.

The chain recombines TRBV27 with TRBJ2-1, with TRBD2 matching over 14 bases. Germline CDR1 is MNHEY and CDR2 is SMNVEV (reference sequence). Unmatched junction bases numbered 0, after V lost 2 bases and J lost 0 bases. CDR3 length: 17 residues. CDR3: CASSLGTSGGSYNEQFF. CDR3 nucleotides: TGTGCCAGCAGTTTAGGGACTAGCGGGGGCTCCTACAATGAGCAGTTCTTC.

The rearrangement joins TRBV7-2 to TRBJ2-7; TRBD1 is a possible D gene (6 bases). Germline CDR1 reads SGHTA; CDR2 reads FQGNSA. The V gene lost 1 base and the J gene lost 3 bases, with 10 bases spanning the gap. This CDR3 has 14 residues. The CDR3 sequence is CASSLGQEYYEQYF. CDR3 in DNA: TGTGCCAGCAGCTTAGGACAGGAATACTACGAGCAGTACTTC.

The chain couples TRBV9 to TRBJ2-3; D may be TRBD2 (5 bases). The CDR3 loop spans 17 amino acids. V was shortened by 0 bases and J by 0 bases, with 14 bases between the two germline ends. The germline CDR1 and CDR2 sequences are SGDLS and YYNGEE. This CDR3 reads CASSVGPSGTSTDTQYF. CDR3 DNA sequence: TGTGCCAGCAGCGTAGGGCCCAGCGGTACTAGCACAGATACGCAGTATTTT.

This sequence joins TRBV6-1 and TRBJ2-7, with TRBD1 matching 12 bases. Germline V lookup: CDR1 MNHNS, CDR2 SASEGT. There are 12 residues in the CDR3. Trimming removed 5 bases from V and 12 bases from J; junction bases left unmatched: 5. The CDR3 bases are TGTGCCAGCAGTCGGGGGACAGGGGGCACGTACTTC. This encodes CASSRGTGGTYF.

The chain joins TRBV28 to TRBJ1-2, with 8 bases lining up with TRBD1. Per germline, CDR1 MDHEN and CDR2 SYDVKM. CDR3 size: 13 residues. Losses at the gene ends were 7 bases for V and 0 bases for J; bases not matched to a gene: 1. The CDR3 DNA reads TGTGCCAGCACAGGGGGCTCTAACTATGGCTACACCTTC. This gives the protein CASTGGSNYGYTF.

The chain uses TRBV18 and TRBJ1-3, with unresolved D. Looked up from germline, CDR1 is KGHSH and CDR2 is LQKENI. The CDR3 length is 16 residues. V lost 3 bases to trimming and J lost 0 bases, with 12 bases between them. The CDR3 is CASSPGGASSGNTIYF. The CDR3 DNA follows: TGTGCCAGCTCACCCGGCGGTGCAAGCTCTGGAAACACCATATATTTT.

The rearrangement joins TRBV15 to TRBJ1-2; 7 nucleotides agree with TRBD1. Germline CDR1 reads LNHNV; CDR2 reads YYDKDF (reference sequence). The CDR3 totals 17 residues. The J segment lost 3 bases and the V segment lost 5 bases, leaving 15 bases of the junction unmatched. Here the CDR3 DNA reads TGTGCCACCAGCGCTAAAGCAGGGGGTGGACGCTACTATGGCTACACCTTC. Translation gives CATSAKAGGGRYYGYTF.

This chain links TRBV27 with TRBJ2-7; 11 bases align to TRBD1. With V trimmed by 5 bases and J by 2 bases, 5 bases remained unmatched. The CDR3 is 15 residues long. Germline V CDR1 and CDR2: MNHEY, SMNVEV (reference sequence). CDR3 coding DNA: TGTGCCAGCAGTGGACAGGGGGCGGCCGCCTACGAGCAGTACTTC. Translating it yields CASSGQGAAAYEQYF.

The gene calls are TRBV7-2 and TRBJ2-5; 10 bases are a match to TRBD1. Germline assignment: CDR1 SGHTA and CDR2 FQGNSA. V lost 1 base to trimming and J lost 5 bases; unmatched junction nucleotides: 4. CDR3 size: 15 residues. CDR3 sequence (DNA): TGTGCCAGCAGCTTAGTGGGACAGGGGTCGGAGACCCAGTACTTC. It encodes CASSLVGQGSETQYF.

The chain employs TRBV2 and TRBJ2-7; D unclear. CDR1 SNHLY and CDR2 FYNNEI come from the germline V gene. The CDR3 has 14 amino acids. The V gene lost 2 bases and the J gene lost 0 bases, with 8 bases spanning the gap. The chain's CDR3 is CASSEKANSYEQYF. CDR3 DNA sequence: TGTGCCAGCAGTGAAAAAGCGAACTCCTACGAGCAGTACTTC.

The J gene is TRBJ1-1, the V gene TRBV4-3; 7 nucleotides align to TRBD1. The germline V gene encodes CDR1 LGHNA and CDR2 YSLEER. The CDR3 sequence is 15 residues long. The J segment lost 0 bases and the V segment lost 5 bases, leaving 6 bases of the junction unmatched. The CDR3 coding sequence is TGCGCCAGCAGCTCCCGTGGGACAGTGAACACTGAAGCTTTCTTT. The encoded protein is CASSSRGTVNTEAFF.

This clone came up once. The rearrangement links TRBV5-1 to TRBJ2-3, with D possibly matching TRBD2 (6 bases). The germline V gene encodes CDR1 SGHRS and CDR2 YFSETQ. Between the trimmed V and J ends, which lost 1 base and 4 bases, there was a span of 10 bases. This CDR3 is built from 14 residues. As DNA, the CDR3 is TGCGCCAGCAGCTTGCGACTAGGACCAGATACGCAGTATTTT. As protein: CASSLRLGPDTQYF.